Listed here are 30 T cell receptor beta chains from one sample, sequenced in a study of T cell responses to AZD1222 COVID-19 vaccine. Clones were sequenced by immunoSEQ multiplex PCR, and TCRdb holds only the in-frame ones, with some missing. The data hold just over 150,000 clones, with around nine tenths observed a single time. Specimen: peripheral blood, collected 28 days after the second AZD1222 dose. These receptors all stem from an adult who received the AZD1222 COVID-19 vaccine.

This clone was counted once. Here the CDR3 reads CASSLVVSGRYNEQFF. DNA for the CDR3: TGTGCCAGCAGCTTAGTTGTAAGCGGGAGATACAATGAGCAGTTCTTC. The chain is built from TRBV11-2 and TRBJ2-1, with TRBD2 matching over 8 bases. Germline V CDR1 and CDR2: SGHAT, FQNNGV. The CDR3 is 16 amino acids. The V segment lost 1 base and the J segment 4 bases; nucleotides outside the gene matches: 6.

V and J are TRBV9 and TRBJ1-1, with TRBD1 identical over 11 bases. CDR1 and CDR2 from the germline V gene are SGDLS and YYNGEE. The V gene end was trimmed by 6 bases and the J gene end by 12 bases; junction bases not matched to a gene: 13. This CDR3 has 14 amino acids. The CDR3 loop reads CASNSGQGVTGTFF. CDR3 coding DNA: TGTGCCAGCAATTCGGGACAGGGGGTAACTGGGACTTTCTTT.

The CDR3, as DNA: TGCAGCGTTCAAGGGGGCCCACTAGGAAACACCATATATTTT. Translation: CSVQGGPLGNTIYF. The rearrangement uses TRBV29-1 and TRBJ1-3; 7 bases match TRBD1. This CDR3 has 14 residues. J gave up 4 bases and V 5 bases, and 8 bases lay outside the gene matches. Germline CDR1 reads SQVTM; CDR2 reads ANQGSEA. The whole variable domain, filled in from reference TRBV29-1 and TRBJ1-3, reads SAVISQKPSRDICQRGTSLTIQCQVDSQVTMMFWYRQQPGQSLTLIATANQGSEATYESGFVIDKFPISRPNLTFSTLTVSNMSPEDSSIYLCSVQGGPLGNTIYFGEGSWLTVV.

This rearrangement joins TRBV5-8 to TRBJ2-3; 11 bases are shared with TRBD2. This CDR3 region has 15 residues. The V gene end was trimmed by 0 bases and the J gene end by 11 bases; junction bases not matched to a gene: 8. The germline gives CDR1 SGHTS, CDR2 YDEGEE. CDR3 bases: TGTGCCAGCAGCTTGGCTGGTCAGCTAGCGGGAGGGCAGTATTTT. Translating gives CASSLAGQLAGGQYF.

V gene TRBV6-5 combines with J gene TRBJ2-3, with 9 bases fitting TRBD2. The germline V gene encodes CDR1 MNHEY and CDR2 SVGAGI. There are 15 residues in the CDR3. The junction had 12 bases not matched to a gene; V was cut back by 8 bases and J by 6 bases. CDR3 residues: CASLPTAGGRDTQYF. CDR3 DNA sequence: TGTGCCAGCCTTCCTACGGCGGGAGGGCGGGATACGCAGTATTTT.

This chain links TRBV29-1 with TRBJ1-1; 8 bases line up with TRBD1. The CDR3 runs 13 residues. After removal of 7 bases from V and 6 bases from J, the junction contained 10 bases not matched to a gene. The germline V gene has CDR1 SQVTM and CDR2 ANQGSEA. This CDR3 is CSGGLGTGPEAFF. For the CDR3, the DNA is TGCAGCGGTGGGCTCGGGACAGGCCCTGAAGCTTTCTTT.

The CDR3 protein is CASLPGGTDTQYF. CDR3 nucleotides: TGTGCCAGCCTCCCGGGGGGCACAGATACGCAGTATTTT. The rearrangement joins TRBV2 to TRBJ2-3; perhaps TRBD2 as D (6 bases). The CDR3 extends over 13 amino acids. Germline values: CDR1 SNHLY, CDR2 FYNNEI. The V and J ends lost 8 bases and 1 base respectively, with 10 bases between them.

This chain uses TRBV1 with TRBJ2-5; TRBD2 is the table's D call and was not checked against the DNA. TRBV1 is listed as a pseudogene. The CDR3 length is 13 residues. CDR3 DNA: TGCACCAGCAGCCAAGGGGGAGCGCCGACCCAGTACTTC. It specifies CTSSQGGAPTQYF.

V and J are TRBV30 and TRBJ2-3; D is perhaps TRBD2 (6 bases). The CDR3 length is 11 residues. Germline V gene lookup returns CDR1 GTSNPN and CDR2 SVGIG (reference sequence). V lost 5 bases and J lost 11, with 14 bases in between. CDR3 nucleotides: TGTGCCTGGTTGGAGGGCCGGGAGCAGTATTTT. It encodes CAWLEGREQYF.

CDR3 region: CASSSTTGRSGANVLTF. Written as DNA, the CDR3 is TGTGCCAGCAGCTCTACGACAGGGAGGTCTGGGGCCAACGTCCTGACTTTC. V gene TRBV7-8 combines with J gene TRBJ2-6; a weak D match, TRBD1 (7 bases). This CDR3 is built from 17 residues. Between the trimmed V and J ends, which lost 4 bases and 1 base, there was a span of 14 bases. The germline V gene encodes CDR1 SGHVS and CDR2 FQNEAQ.

The V call is TRBV7-2, the J call TRBJ1-2; TRBD1 matches at 10 bases. With 7 bases clipped from V and 4 bases from J, the junction kept 12 bases outside the gene matches. The CDR3 covers 16 residues. Germline V gene lookup returns CDR1 SGHTA and CDR2 FQGNSA. The CDR3 protein is CASTNAGDRGGYGYTF. CDR3 nucleotide sequence: TGTGCCAGCACCAACGCAGGGGACAGGGGAGGCTATGGCTACACCTTC.

The chain employs TRBV3-1 (or the pseudogene TRBV3-2) and TRBJ1-6; 9 bases map to TRBD1. CDR1 and CDR2 (germline): LGHDT, YNNKEL (reference sequence). The V gene end was trimmed by 6 bases and the J gene end by 9 bases; junction bases not matched to a gene: 3. This CDR3 comprises 13 residues. The CDR3 bases are TGTGCCAGCAGACAGGGGGCAGGTTCACCCCTCCACTTT. Its translation is CASRQGAGSPLHF.

This clone was observed once. The chain couples TRBV5-4 to TRBJ1-3, with TRBD1 matching 7 bases. V was clipped by 4 bases and J by 5 bases; unmatched bases: 6. The CDR3 is 14 amino acids. Germline V gene sequence: CDR1 SGHNT, CDR2 YYREEE (reference sequence). The CDR3 spells CASSTTGQRNTIYF. The CDR3 region has the DNA TGTGCCAGCAGCACGACAGGGCAAAGAAACACCATATATTTT. Together with reference TRBV5-4 and TRBJ1-3, the CDR3 gives the full variable domain: ETGVTQSPTHLIKTRGQQVTLRCSSQSGHNTVSWYQQALGQGPQFIFQYYREEENGRGNFPPRFSGLQFPNYSSELNVNALELDDSALYLCASSTTGQRNTIYFGEGSWLTVV.

V is TRBV29-1 and J is TRBJ2-2; 7 bases match TRBD1. The junction had 8 bases not matched to a gene; V was cut back by 7 bases and J by 0 bases. Germline V CDR1 and CDR2: SQVTM, ANQGSEA. This CDR3 has 15 residues. CDR3 in DNA: TGCAGCGCCCGCCTGGACAGGACGAACACCGGGGAGCTGTTTTTT. Encoded protein: CSARLDRTNTGELFF.

The J gene is TRBJ1-4, the V gene TRBV24-1; D unresolved. Germline-derived CDR1 and CDR2 are KGHDR and SFDVKD. The V and J ends lost 4 bases and 3 bases respectively, with 5 bases between them. The CDR3 contains 13 residues. The CDR3 DNA sequence: TGTGCCACCAGTGAAGGACCTAATGAAAAACTGTTTTTT. It codes for CATSEGPNEKLFF.

The V call is TRBV24-1, the J call TRBJ1-5; D remains ambiguous. Trimming removed 5 bases at V and 4 bases at J, with 8 bases between. CDR3 size: 13 residues. Germline assignment: CDR1 KGHDR and CDR2 SFDVKD. The CDR3 nucleotides read TGTGCCACCAGTGGAGGTCGAAATCAGCCCCAGCATTTT. Translated, it gives CATSGGRNQPQHF.

This chain links TRBV15 with TRBJ2-2, with D maybe TRBD1 (5 bases). This CDR3 comprises 17 residues. The germline V gene has CDR1 LNHNV and CDR2 YYDKDF (reference sequence). Trimming left V 0 bases short and J 2 bases short, with 13 bases between. CDR3 nucleotide sequence: TGTGCCACCAGCAGAGATAGGGATGGGGCCAACACCGGGGAGCTGTTTTTT. It specifies CATSRDRDGANTGELFF.

This chain uses TRBV28 with TRBJ2-3; 9 bases fit TRBD1. CDR3 length: 17 amino acids. J lost 4 bases, V lost 4 bases, and 12 bases had no gene match. Germline values: CDR1 MDHEN, CDR2 SYDVKM. This CDR3 reads CASSSHRSGTGSDTQYF. CDR3 sequence (DNA): TGTGCCAGCAGTTCCCACAGATCCGGGACAGGGTCAGATACGCAGTATTTT.

The rearrangement joins TRBV30 to TRBJ2-1; 9 bases line up with TRBD1. Unmatched junction bases numbered 3, after V lost 5 bases and J lost 4 bases. Germline-derived CDR1 and CDR2 are GTSNPN and SVGIG (reference sequence). The CDR3 is made up of 13 amino acids. The CDR3 nucleotides are TGTGCCTGGGGACAGGGGTCATACAATGAGCAGTTCTTC. This encodes CAWGQGSYNEQFF.

V gene TRBV1 combines with J gene TRBJ2-3; TRBD2 is the table's D call, not checked against the DNA. TRBV1 is a pseudogene locus. The CDR3 sequence is 15 residues long. The CDR3 protein is CTSSRGLAGTDTQYF. CDR3 in DNA: TGCACCAGCAGCCGCGGACTAGCTGGCACAGATACGCAGTATTTT.

The chain recombines TRBV7-2 with TRBJ2-3, with D uncertain. CDR3 length: 13 amino acids. CDR1 is SGHTA, CDR2 FQGNSA, per germline. The V gene lost 3 bases and the J gene lost 1 base, with 5 bases spanning the gap. The CDR3 coding sequence is TGTGCCAGCAGCTTGCGTCGCACAGATACGCAGTATTTT. Its protein product is CASSLRRTDTQYF.

This chain links TRBV28 with TRBJ1-1; maybe TRBD1 (5 bases). Between the trimmed V and J ends, which lost 8 bases and 1 base, there was a span of 17 bases. Germline values: CDR1 MDHEN, CDR2 SYDVKM. The CDR3 extends over 15 amino acids. CDR3 amino acids: CASPTPLGANTEAFF. DNA for the CDR3: TGTGCCAGCCCTACCCCGTTAGGGGCGAACACTGAAGCTTTCTTT.

A few counts support this clone. The chain has TRBV2 and TRBJ1-2; 7 nucleotides match TRBD1. The germline V gene encodes CDR1 SNHLY and CDR2 FYNNEI. This CDR3 region has 14 residues. The V segment lost 7 bases and the J segment 5 bases; nucleotides outside the gene matches: 10. DNA for the CDR3: TGTGCCAGCACCCCAGACAGGGCCCTTTATGGCTACACCTTC. As protein: CASTPDRALYGYTF.

The V and J genes are TRBV9 and TRBJ2-7, with D unresolved. The germline CDR1 and CDR2 sequences are SGDLS and YYNGEE. The CDR3 loop spans 12 amino acids. Trimming left V 7 bases short and J 6 bases short, with 14 bases between. CDR3 in amino acids: CASGPGVLEQYF. CDR3 coding DNA: TGTGCCAGCGGTCCTGGGGTCCTCGAGCAGTACTTC.

The V call is TRBV19, the J call TRBJ1-5; no reliable D call. CDR1 LNHDA and CDR2 SQIVND come from the germline V gene (reference sequence). The CDR3 totals 13 residues. V was trimmed by 1 base and J by 0 bases, leaving 1 base between them. The CDR3 reads CASSIASNQPQHF. The DNA of the CDR3 is TGTGCCAGTAGTATAGCTAGCAATCAGCCCCAGCATTTT.

The chain recombines TRBV27 with TRBJ2-1, with 12 bases that match TRBD2. Germline assignment: CDR1 MNHEY and CDR2 SMNVEV (reference sequence). Losses at the gene ends were 3 bases for V and 7 bases for J; bases not matched to a gene: 7. The CDR3 is 16 residues long. Here the CDR3 reads CASSFILAGGRNEQFF. The CDR3 DNA reads TGTGCCAGCAGTTTCATCCTAGCGGGGGGGCGAAATGAGCAGTTCTTC.

The chain couples TRBV28 to TRBJ1-3; the D is unclear. Per germline, CDR1 MDHEN and CDR2 SYDVKM. Trimming left V 6 bases short and J 4 bases short, with 16 bases between. CDR3 length: 15 amino acids. This CDR3 is CASRTSTLGGNTIYF. The CDR3 DNA reads as TGTGCCAGCAGGACTAGTACGCTGGGAGGAAACACCATATATTTT.

The chain is built from TRBV18 and TRBJ1-2; D gene uncertain. The germline CDR1 and CDR2 sequences are KGHSH and LQKENI. Trimming pared 3 bases from V and 0 bases from J, leaving 11 bases between. The CDR3 contains 15 residues. CDR3 loop: CASSPTPQTNYGYTF. Written as DNA, the CDR3 is TGTGCCAGCTCACCTACCCCACAAACTAACTATGGCTACACCTTC.

The J gene is TRBJ1-3, the V gene TRBV28; unclear D gene. The germline CDR1 and CDR2 sequences are MDHEN and SYDVKM. The CDR3 extends over 13 amino acids. Trimming took off 4 bases at V and 4 bases at J, with 8 bases between the two ends. The DNA for the CDR3 is TGTGCCAGCAGTTCCTTTAACGGAAACACCATATATTTT. The encoded protein is CASSSFNGNTIYF.

The rearrangement joins TRBV6-2 or TRBV6-3 to TRBJ2-5, with D possibly matching TRBD1 (5 bases). V lost 0 bases, J lost 5 bases, and 10 bases lay in between. This CDR3 contains 14 residues. From germline, CDR1 is MNHEY and CDR2 SVGEGT. CDR3 sequence reads: CASSYSRVRETQYF. DNA of the CDR3: TGTGCCAGCAGTTACTCCAGGGTACGGGAGACCCAGTACTTC.